Listed below are T cell receptor beta chains from one sample, sequenced in a study of cytomegalovirus exposure and HLA in healthy donors. This table comes from immunoSEQ multiplex PCR, and its TCRdb copy is limited to in-frame clones, with some not included. The top ten hold under 0.8% of the sample, which has roughly 140,000 clones, approximately 79% seen once. Source material: PBMCs. Every receptor here comes from a male donor in good health and CMV-seronegative. Both conserved end residues are part of each CDR3. A D gene is named only where the DNA matches it firmly. Size is stated for part of the rows, as once, few or many counts, or as a class when the clone is expanded.

cdr3_aa: CASSLLAGDYNEQFF
cdr3_nt: TGTGCCAGCAGTTTACTAGCGGGCGACTACAATGAGCAGTTCTTC
v_call: TRBV6-5
d_call: TRBD2
clone_size: -
j_call: TRBJ2-1

cdr3_aa: CASATGFTQYF
cdr3_nt: TGCGCCAGCGCAACAGGGTTCACGCAGTATTTT
v_call: TRBV10-2
d_call: -
clone_size: -
j_call: TRBJ2-3

cdr3_aa: CASGSRYEQYF
cdr3_nt: TGTGCCAGCGGGAGTAGGTACGAGCAGTACTTC
v_call: TRBV2
d_call: -
clone_size: -
j_call: TRBJ2-7

cdr3_aa: CASSLDRGQGLDEQFF
cdr3_nt: TGTGCCAGCAGCTTAGATCGGGGACAGGGTTTGGATGAGCAGTTCTTC
v_call: TRBV11-3
d_call: TRBD1
clone_size: -
j_call: TRBJ2-1

cdr3_aa: CASSLGTGFQPQHF
cdr3_nt: TGTGCCAGCAGCTTAGGGACAGGGTTTCAGCCCCAGCATTTT
v_call: TRBV5-6
d_call: TRBD1
clone_size: once
j_call: TRBJ1-5

cdr3_aa: CASSPPTGGDYGYTF
cdr3_nt: TGTGCCAGCAGCCCTCCCACAGGGGGGGACTATGGCTACACCTTC
v_call: TRBV7-9
d_call: TRBD1
clone_size: -
j_call: TRBJ1-2

cdr3_aa: CASSQGQGATGYGYTF
cdr3_nt: TGTGCCAGTAGCCAAGGACAGGGTGCGACTGGCTATGGCTACACCTTC
v_call: TRBV19
d_call: TRBD1
clone_size: few
j_call: TRBJ1-2

cdr3_aa: CASSQGTEGNTIYF
cdr3_nt: TGCGCCAGCAGCCAAGGGACAGAGGGAAACACCATATATTTT
v_call: TRBV4-1
d_call: -
clone_size: -
j_call: TRBJ1-3

cdr3_aa: CASSDKQGGTEAFF
cdr3_nt: TGTGCCAGCAGCGATAAGCAGGGGGGCACTGAAGCTTTCTTT
v_call: TRBV7-9
d_call: TRBD1
clone_size: -
j_call: TRBJ1-1

cdr3_aa: CASSSTGGGWETQYF
cdr3_nt: TGTGCCAGCAGTTCGACAGGGGGCGGATGGGAGACCCAGTACTTC
v_call: TRBV11-3
d_call: TRBD1
clone_size: once
j_call: TRBJ2-5

cdr3_aa: CAITHDRGNGYTF
cdr3_nt: TGTGCCATCACCCACGACAGGGGTAATGGCTACACCTTC
v_call: TRBV10-3
d_call: TRBD1
clone_size: -
j_call: TRBJ1-2

cdr3_aa: CASRVGTSGAITDTQYF
cdr3_nt: TGTGCCAGCAGGGTAGGGACTAGCGGGGCGATCACAGATACGCAGTATTTT
v_call: TRBV2
d_call: TRBD2
clone_size: -
j_call: TRBJ2-3

cdr3_aa: CASSSVDRVRNEQYF
cdr3_nt: TGTGCCAGCAGCTCAGTGGACAGGGTGAGGAACGAGCAGTACTTC
v_call: TRBV5-4
d_call: TRBD1
clone_size: -
j_call: TRBJ2-7

cdr3_aa: CASSSEANELRETQYF
cdr3_nt: TGTGCCAGCAGTAGTGAGGCTAACGAACTTAGAGAGACCCAGTACTTC
v_call: TRBV2
d_call: -
clone_size: -
j_call: TRBJ2-5

cdr3_aa: CASQEYRGGSLDGYTF
cdr3_nt: TGTGCCAGTCAGGAGTACAGGGGGGGGAGTCTTGATGGCTACACCTTC
v_call: TRBV19
d_call: TRBD1
clone_size: -
j_call: TRBJ1-2

cdr3_aa: CASSIAPGTGVYTF
cdr3_nt: TGTGCCAGTAGTATAGCCCCGGGGACAGGGGTCTACACCTTC
v_call: TRBV19
d_call: TRBD1
clone_size: -
j_call: TRBJ1-2

cdr3_aa: CASSFSPGHKGMNTEAFF
cdr3_nt: TGTGCCAGCAGCTTTTCACCGGGACACAAGGGGATGAACACTGAAGCTTTCTTT
v_call: TRBV21-1
d_call: -
clone_size: -
j_call: TRBJ1-1

cdr3_aa: CAISPGTGVSYEQYF
cdr3_nt: TGTGCCATCAGTCCGGGGACAGGGGTCTCCTACGAGCAGTACTTC
v_call: TRBV10-3
d_call: TRBD1
clone_size: once
j_call: TRBJ2-7

cdr3_aa: CASSLSPRGQTYEQYF
cdr3_nt: TGCGCCAGCAGCTTGTCCCCCCGGGGACAGACCTACGAGCAGTACTTC
v_call: TRBV5-1
d_call: TRBD1
clone_size: -
j_call: TRBJ2-7

cdr3_aa: CASSLKTGTSYNEQFF
cdr3_nt: TGTGCCAGCAGCTTAAAGACCGGGACTAGCTACAATGAGCAGTTCTTC
v_call: TRBV7-7
d_call: TRBD2
clone_size: -
j_call: TRBJ2-1

cdr3_aa: CASRRDRSGGYTF
cdr3_nt: TGTGCCAGCAGGAGGGACAGATCGGGCGGCTACACCTTC
v_call: TRBV5-8
d_call: TRBD1
clone_size: -
j_call: TRBJ1-2

cdr3_aa: CASSGRTSGSYEQYF
cdr3_nt: TGTGCCAGCAGCGGGAGGACTAGCGGGAGCTACGAGCAGTACTTC
v_call: TRBV21-1
d_call: -
clone_size: -
j_call: TRBJ2-7

cdr3_aa: CASSILRRQINTGELFF
cdr3_nt: TGTGCCAGTAGTATTCTCCGAAGACAGATTAACACCGGGGAGCTGTTTTTT
v_call: TRBV19
d_call: -
clone_size: few
j_call: TRBJ2-2

cdr3_aa: CASSIGRDTEAFF
cdr3_nt: TGTGCCAGCAGCATCGGGAGGGATACTGAAGCTTTCTTT
v_call: TRBV7-2
d_call: -
clone_size: -
j_call: TRBJ1-1

cdr3_aa: CASSLGDSRLSGRGNTIYF
cdr3_nt: TGTGCCAGCAGCTTGGGGGACAGCCGCCTCTCTGGAAGAGGAAACACCATATATTTT
v_call: TRBV5-4
d_call: TRBD1
clone_size: -
j_call: TRBJ1-3

cdr3_aa: CASSGEASNQPQHF
cdr3_nt: TGTGCCAGCAGCGGGGAGGCTAGCAATCAGCCCCAGCATTTT
v_call: TRBV7-2
d_call: -
clone_size: few
j_call: TRBJ1-5

cdr3_aa: CASSQERGRYEQYF
cdr3_nt: TGCGCCAGCAGCCAAGAGAGGGGGCGCTACGAGCAGTACTTC
v_call: TRBV4-3
d_call: TRBD1
clone_size: few
j_call: TRBJ2-7

cdr3_aa: CASSDSRAGLYNEQFF
cdr3_nt: TGTGCCAGCAGTGACTCAAGAGCGGGGCTCTACAATGAGCAGTTCTTC
v_call: TRBV6-4
d_call: TRBD2
clone_size: -
j_call: TRBJ2-1

cdr3_aa: CAISERGDSYEQYF
cdr3_nt: TGTGCCATCAGTGAAAGGGGCGACTCCTACGAGCAGTACTTC
v_call: TRBV10-3
d_call: -
clone_size: -
j_call: TRBJ2-7

cdr3_aa: CASSMEGGGYGYTF
cdr3_nt: TGTGCCAGCTCTATGGAGGGCGGGGGCTATGGCTACACCTTC
v_call: TRBV7-9
d_call: -
clone_size: -
j_call: TRBJ1-2

cdr3_aa: CASSSTGGIPGELFF
cdr3_nt: TGTGCCAGCAGCTCTACAGGGGGGATCCCCGGGGAGCTGTTTTTT
v_call: TRBV5-4
d_call: TRBD1
clone_size: -
j_call: TRBJ2-2

cdr3_aa: CASSRGLAGNNEQFF
cdr3_nt: TGCGCCAGCAGCCGTGGACTAGCGGGAAACAATGAGCAGTTCTTC
v_call: TRBV5-1
d_call: TRBD2
clone_size: -
j_call: TRBJ2-1